This record looks at one T cell receptor (beta chain) sequence and its context. Antigen: not known. Generated by immunoSEQ multiplex PCR, the TCRdb table keeps only in-frame clones and is missing some. Among approximately 150,000 clones, about 91% were seen once, and the ten largest hold approximately 2%. This sample is drawn from a study of T cell responses to AZD1222 COVID-19 vaccine. Trimming removed 0 bases from V and 8 bases from J, with 16 bases in between. Germline CDR1 is LNHNV and CDR2 is YYDKDF (reference sequence). CDR3 length: 15 residues. Second-dose timings of about 4 or about 12 weeks were pooled. Points from the study as a whole: The donor cohort was predominantly white British with a female majority, and clonal diversity may have been underestimated. As reported, nearly half of all spike-specific TCRs target variant regions that are unmutated. It was only 6 or 7 AZD1222 recipients who were seropositive at baseline.

Sequencing was performed on peripheral blood, taken 28 days after the second AZD1222 dose. The rearrangement joins TRBV15 to TRBJ1-2; D unresolved. This sequence was found in an adult who received the AZD1222 COVID-19 vaccine. The CDR3 DNA follows: TGTGCCACCAGCAGAGATAACAGCGGTGAGAGGGGCTACACCTTC. The encoded protein is CATSRDNSGERGYTF.